The T cell receptor (beta chain) under discussion was sequenced for a study of cytomegalovirus exposure and HLA in healthy donors. Study-level findings and limits: The authors later found TCR association rates varying by HLA locus, with DRB1 most and HLA-C fewest.

Notes on this clone: Its cognate antigen is unknown.

PCR amplification relied on 60 Vbeta primers (plus 13 Jbeta primers). The data were produced by immunoSEQ multiplex PCR, yet TCRdb's version contains in-frame clones alone and is incomplete. The data contain 200,000 or so clones, 82% of them singletons. Germline lookup yields CDR1 MDHEN and CDR2 SYDVKM. Trimming took off 2 bases at V and 2 bases at J, with 15 bases between the two ends. The CDR3 runs to 16 residues. The chain carries TRBV28 and TRBJ1-2, with D uncertain. Material for sequencing was PBMCs. The clonotype originates from a woman aged 45-65 years in good health and CMV-seropositive. In nucleotides, the CDR3 is TGTGCCAGCAGTTTAAGCGACCGGTCTTCAAACTATGGCTACACCTTC. Its translation: CASSLSDRSSNYGYTF.